Presented here are 22 T cell receptor beta chains from one specimen sequenced in a study of resident and recirculating memory T cells in vitiligo. TCRdb's copy holds only in-frame clones and misses some; the assay was immunoSEQ multiplex PCR. The sample carries 72,000 or so clones, 90% to 95% recorded once. The sample was blood. The source of these receptors is a male donor with vitiligo.

This chain joins TRBV5-4 and TRBJ2-7; the match to TRBD2 covers 7 bases. V gave up 0 bases and J gave up 3 bases; unmatched junction bases: 6. Germline loops: CDR1 SGHNT, CDR2 YYREEE (reference sequence). The CDR3 has 15 residues. In nucleotides, the CDR3 is TGTGCCAGCAGCTTGGGCGGGGGAGTTAACTACGAGCAGTACTTC. Amino acids: CASSLGGGVNYEQYF.

The CDR3 here is CASSNWVTGSNEQFF. The CDR3 DNA follows: TGTGCCAGCAGTAATTGGGTAACAGGGAGCAATGAGCAGTTCTTC. The chain is built from TRBV27 and TRBJ2-1; maybe TRBD1 (6 bases). The length of the CDR3 is 15 residues. The V gene's germline CDR1 is MNHEY and CDR2 SMNVEV (reference sequence). The V end lost 5 bases, the J end lost 6 bases, and 17 bases lay between the germline ends.

The chain has TRBV9 and TRBJ2-7; TRBD1 matches at 11 bases. Per germline, CDR1 SGDLS and CDR2 YYNGEE. The CDR3 loop spans 14 amino acids. The V segment lost 3 bases and the J segment 3 bases; nucleotides outside the gene matches: 2. The DNA of the CDR3 is TGTGCCAGCAGCGGGGGACAGGGGGACTACGAGCAGTACTTC. Its protein is CASSGGQGDYEQYF.

The chain uses TRBV7-8 and TRBJ2-3, with D possibly TRBD2 on 6 matching bases. The germline gives CDR1 SGHVS, CDR2 FQNEAQ. With 6 bases removed from V and 3 bases from J, the gap between germline ends came to 16 bases. The CDR3 consists of 15 residues. In DNA form, the CDR3 reads TGTGCCAGCAGAGTTAGCGGCAGAGGGACAGATACGCAGTATTTT. Translated: CASRVSGRGTDTQYF.

The rearrangement uses TRBV5-1 and TRBJ2-7; D is unclear. Germline loops: CDR1 SGHRS, CDR2 YFSETQ. Trimming took off 6 bases at V and 5 bases at J, with 12 bases between the two ends. This CDR3 is 12 amino acids long. CDR3 residues: CASIPGVHEQYF. The CDR3, as DNA: TGCGCCAGCATTCCTGGAGTCCACGAGCAGTACTTC.

The chain carries TRBV11-3 and TRBJ2-7; weak D call: TRBD2 (6 bases). Germline-derived CDR1 and CDR2 are SGHNT and YENEEA. V lost 2 bases, J lost 3 bases, and 14 bases lay in between. The CDR3 sequence is 15 residues long. The CDR3 DNA reads as TGTGCCAGCAGCTTAACGGGGGTTTCAGGCTACGAGCAGTACTTC. Its translation: CASSLTGVSGYEQYF.

The chain combines TRBV27 with TRBJ2-3; tentative D call: TRBD2 (6 bases). V was trimmed by 3 bases and J by 5 bases, leaving 15 bases between them. Germline CDR1 reads MNHEY; CDR2 reads SMNVEV (reference sequence). This CDR3 is 15 amino acids long. CDR3 in amino acids: CASSLSRAGGDTQYF. The CDR3 DNA is TGTGCCAGCAGTTTGTCCCGGGCCGGGGGAGATACGCAGTATTTT.

The chain combines TRBV28 with TRBJ1-1; no clear D. Trimming shortened V by 2 bases and J by 7 bases, and 26 bases separated the two germline ends. The CDR3 has 18 residues. The germline CDR1 and CDR2 sequences are MDHEN and SYDVKM. CDR3 sequence (DNA): TGTGCCAGCAGTTTAGCCCCGAGGGCAGGCCGCGGGCGAGGTGAAGCTTTCTTT. It encodes CASSLAPRAGRGRGEAFF.

V is TRBV27 and J is TRBJ2-2, with TRBD2 identical over 10 bases. Looked up from germline, CDR1 is MNHEY and CDR2 is SMNVEV (reference sequence). This CDR3 comprises 16 residues. Germline trimming cut 3 bases from V and 5 bases from J; bases unmatched to any gene: 6. CDR3 nucleotide sequence: TGTGCCAGCAGTTTCCTACTAGCGGGACGAACCGGGGAGCTGTTTTTT. It yields the protein CASSFLLAGRTGELFF.

This rearrangement joins TRBV27 to TRBJ1-4, with 9 bases identical to TRBD1. J gave up 5 bases and V 5 bases, and 3 bases lay outside the gene matches. The CDR3 has 14 amino acids. The germline V gene encodes CDR1 MNHEY and CDR2 SMNVEV (reference sequence). Here the CDR3 reads CASSPTGGNEKLFF. CDR3 nucleotide sequence: TGTGCCAGCAGTCCGACAGGGGGGAATGAAAAACTGTTTTTT.

This chain joins TRBV7-2 and TRBJ2-1, with TRBD2 matching over 10 bases. The junction had 3 bases not matched to a gene; V was cut back by 2 bases and J by 8 bases. This CDR3 is 14 amino acids long. Germline lookup yields CDR1 SGHTA and CDR2 FQGNSA. The CDR3 DNA reads as TGTGCCAGCAGCTTAAGCAGCGGGAGGGATGAGCAGTTCTTC. This codes for CASSLSSGRDEQFF.

The chain uses TRBV7-8 and TRBJ1-1; D remains unclear. Trimming took 1 base from V and 3 from J, leaving 6 bases between them. CDR3 length equals 13 residues. Germline V gives CDR1 SGHVS, CDR2 FQNEAQ. The CDR3 region is CASSLGHDTEAFF. The CDR3 DNA reads TGTGCCAGCAGCTTAGGGCATGACACTGAAGCTTTCTTT.

The genes are TRBV6-4 and TRBJ2-7; the D gene is possibly TRBD1 (6 bases). The CDR3 has 14 residues. V lost 5 bases to trimming and J lost 0 bases, with 11 bases between them. Germline CDR1 MRHNA, CDR2 SNTAGT. The CDR3 sequence is CASSLTDSSYEQYF. The CDR3 nucleotides are TGTGCCAGCAGTCTTACGGACAGCTCCTACGAGCAGTACTTC.

V gene TRBV19 combines with J gene TRBJ2-1, with D possibly being TRBD2 (6 bases). This CDR3 has 14 residues. Germline loops: CDR1 LNHDA, CDR2 SQIVND (reference sequence). V was clipped by 7 bases and J by 9 bases, with 19 bases between them. The CDR3 sequence: CASTDGDWDGEQFF. In DNA, the CDR3 is TGTGCCAGTACGGACGGGGACTGGGACGGTGAGCAGTTCTTC.

The chain recombines TRBV4-1 with TRBJ2-5, with a possible D match to TRBD1 (6 bases). Germline V CDR1 and CDR2: MGHRA, YSYEKL. The V end lost 3 bases, the J end lost 5 bases, and 13 bases lay between the germline ends. The CDR3 totals 14 residues. Here the CDR3 reads CASSQRGREETQYF. The CDR3, as DNA: TGCGCCAGCAGCCAGAGGGGGAGAGAGGAGACCCAGTACTTC.

The chain's CDR3 is CASSVALRSAGPDTQYF. CDR3 nucleotides: TGTGCCAGCAGCGTAGCTTTGAGGTCGGCGGGCCCAGATACGCAGTATTTT. V and J are TRBV9 and TRBJ2-3; a weak D match, TRBD2 (5 bases). The CDR3 has 17 residues. Trimming left V 0 bases short and J 4 bases short, with 18 bases between. Germline V gene data show CDR1 as SGDLS and CDR2 as YYNGEE.

The DNA of the CDR3 is TGTGCCAGCAGCTTCCTAGGCGAGGCCTACGAGCAGTACTTC. It specifies CASSFLGEAYEQYF. The chain carries TRBV7-9 and TRBJ2-7; D remains ambiguous. This CDR3 has 14 amino acids. Per germline, CDR1 SEHNR and CDR2 FQNEAQ (reference sequence). The ends were cut back, 3 bases at V and 2 bases at J, with 11 bases in the middle.

This clone was detected once. The chain couples TRBV7-9 to TRBJ2-7, with D perhaps matching TRBD2 (6 bases). The CDR3 is made up of 14 amino acids. V was cut by 0 bases and J by 2 bases, with 8 bases left in between. Germline-derived CDR1 and CDR2 are SEHNR and FQNEAQ (reference sequence). The CDR3 loop is CASSLARGAYEQYF. The CDR3 region has the DNA TGTGCCAGCAGCTTAGCGCGGGGCGCCTACGAGCAGTACTTC.

The chain links TRBV19 to TRBJ1-1; D is possibly TRBD1 (5 bases). V shed 6 bases and J shed 5 bases, with 10 bases lying between them. The CDR3 loop spans 12 amino acids. Germline assignment: CDR1 LNHDA and CDR2 SQIVND (reference sequence). The CDR3 nucleotides read TGTGCCAGTAGCCGGGAGGGGACTGAAGCTTTCTTT. Translation gives CASSREGTEAFF.

The rearrangement links TRBV5-4 to TRBJ1-2; 12 nucleotides match TRBD1. This CDR3 is built from 13 residues. The germline V gene has CDR1 SGHNT and CDR2 YYREEE (reference sequence). After removal of 7 bases from V and 8 bases from J, the junction contained 6 bases not matched to a gene. The CDR3 loop is CASGGQGALGYTF. The CDR3 coding sequence is TGTGCCAGCGGGGGACAGGGGGCGTTGGGCTACACCTTC.

The chain is built from TRBV10-3 and TRBJ2-5; TRBD2 aligns across 9 bases. The ends lost 7 bases at V and 4 bases at J; junction bases unmatched: 4. The length of the CDR3 is 13 residues. From germline, CDR1 is ENHRY and CDR2 SYGVKD. This CDR3 reads CAIMAGGRETQYF. In nucleotides, the CDR3 is TGTGCCATCATGGCGGGAGGGCGAGAGACCCAGTACTTC.

The rearrangement uses TRBV15 and TRBJ2-1; 9 nucleotides line up with TRBD2. V lost 1 base and J lost 1; bases outside the gene matches: 2. This CDR3 is 16 amino acids long. Germline V lookup: CDR1 LNHNV, CDR2 YYDKDF (reference sequence). The CDR3 DNA reads as TGTGCCACCAGCAGAGGACTAGCGGTTTCCTACAATGAGCAGTTCTTC. It translates to CATSRGLAVSYNEQFF.